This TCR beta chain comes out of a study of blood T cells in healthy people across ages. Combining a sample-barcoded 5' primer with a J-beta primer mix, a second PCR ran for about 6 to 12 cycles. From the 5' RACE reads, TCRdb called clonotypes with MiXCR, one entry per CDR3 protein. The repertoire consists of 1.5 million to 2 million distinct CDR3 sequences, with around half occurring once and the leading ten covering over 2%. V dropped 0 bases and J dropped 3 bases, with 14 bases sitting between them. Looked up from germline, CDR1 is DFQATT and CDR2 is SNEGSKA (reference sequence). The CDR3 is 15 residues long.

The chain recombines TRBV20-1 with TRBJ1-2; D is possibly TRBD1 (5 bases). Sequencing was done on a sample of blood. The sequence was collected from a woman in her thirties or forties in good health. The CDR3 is CSARDAQTGDYGYTF. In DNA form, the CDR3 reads TGCAGTGCTAGAGATGCCCAGACGGGGGACTATGGCTACACCTTC.